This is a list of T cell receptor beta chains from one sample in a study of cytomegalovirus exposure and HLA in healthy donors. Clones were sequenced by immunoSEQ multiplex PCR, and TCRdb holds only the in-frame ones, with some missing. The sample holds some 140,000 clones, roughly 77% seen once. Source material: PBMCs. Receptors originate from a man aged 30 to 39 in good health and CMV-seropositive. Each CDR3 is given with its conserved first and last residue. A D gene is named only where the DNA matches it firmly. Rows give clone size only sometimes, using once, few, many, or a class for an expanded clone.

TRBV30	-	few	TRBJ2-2	TGTGCCTGGTACGGGGTCGGGGAGCTGTTTTTT	CAWYGVGELFF
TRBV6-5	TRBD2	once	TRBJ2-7	TGTGCCAGCAGTTATGGACTAGCGGGGGGCTACGAGCAGTACTTC	CASSYGLAGGYEQYF
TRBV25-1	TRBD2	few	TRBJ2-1	TGTGCCAGCAGTGAGAATCTTCTAGCGGGAGCCTACAATGAGCAGTTCTTC	CASSENLLAGAYNEQFF
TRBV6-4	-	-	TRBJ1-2	TGTGCCAGCAGTGAATCCGCCAGGGGCCATGGCTACACCTTC	CASSESARGHGYTF
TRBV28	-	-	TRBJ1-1	TGTGCCAGCAGTAAGGGGGGGGTTCGGGGCACTGAAGCTTTCTTT	CASSKGGVRGTEAFF
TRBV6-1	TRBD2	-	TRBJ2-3	TGTGCCAGCAGTGCACTCCTCGGTAAAGGACTAGCGGGGTACACAGATACGCAGTATTTT	CASSALLGKGLAGYTDTQYF
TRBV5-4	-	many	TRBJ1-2	TGTGCCAGCAGCTCCCAGGGATATGGCTACACCTTC	CASSSQGYGYTF
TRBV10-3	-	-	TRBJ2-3	TGTGCCATCAGTACCCGGGGTCAGATCGGGACAGATACGCAGTATTTT	CAISTRGQIGTDTQYF
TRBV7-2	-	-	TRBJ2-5	TGTGCCAGCAGCCTATTTGGGGGGACCGAGGAGTACTTC	CASSLFGGTEEYF
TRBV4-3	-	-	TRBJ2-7	TGCGCCAGCAGCCAAGACCGATCGACCCGATCCGGGTACGAGCAGTACTTC	CASSQDRSTRSGYEQYF
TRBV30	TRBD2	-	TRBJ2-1	TGTGCCTGGAGTGTCGGCCCGGGGGGGGATGAGCAGTTCTTC	CAWSVGPGGDEQFF
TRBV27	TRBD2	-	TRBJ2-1	TGTGCCAGCAGTTTATACCGCTCGGGCGGGAGGATCTATGAGCAGTTCTTC	CASSLYRSGGRIYEQFF